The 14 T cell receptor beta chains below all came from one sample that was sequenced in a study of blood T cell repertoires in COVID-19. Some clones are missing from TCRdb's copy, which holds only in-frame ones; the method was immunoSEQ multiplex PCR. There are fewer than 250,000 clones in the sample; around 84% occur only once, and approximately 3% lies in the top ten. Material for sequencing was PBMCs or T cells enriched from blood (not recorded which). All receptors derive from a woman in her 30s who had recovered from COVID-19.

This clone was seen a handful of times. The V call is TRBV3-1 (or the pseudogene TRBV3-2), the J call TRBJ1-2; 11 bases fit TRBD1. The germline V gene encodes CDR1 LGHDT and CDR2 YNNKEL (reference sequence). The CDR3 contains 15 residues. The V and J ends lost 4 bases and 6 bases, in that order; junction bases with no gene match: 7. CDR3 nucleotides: TGTGCCAGCAGCCGCTTGGGGACAGGGGGTGATGGCTACACCTTC. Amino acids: CASSRLGTGGDGYTF.

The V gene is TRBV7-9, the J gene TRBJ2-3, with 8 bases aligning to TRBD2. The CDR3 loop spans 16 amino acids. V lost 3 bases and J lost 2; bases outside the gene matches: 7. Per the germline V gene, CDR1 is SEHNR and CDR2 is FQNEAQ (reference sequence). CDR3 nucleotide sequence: TGTGCCAGCAGCTTTGGTAGTAGCGGGGTCACAGATACGCAGTATTTT. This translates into CASSFGSSGVTDTQYF. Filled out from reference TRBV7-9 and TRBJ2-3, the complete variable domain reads DTGVSQNPRHKITKRGQNVTFRCDPISEHNRLYWYRQTLGQGPEFLTYFQNEAQLEKSRLLSDRFSAERPKGSFSTLEIQRTEQGDSAMYLCASSFGSSGVTDTQYFGPGTRLTVL.

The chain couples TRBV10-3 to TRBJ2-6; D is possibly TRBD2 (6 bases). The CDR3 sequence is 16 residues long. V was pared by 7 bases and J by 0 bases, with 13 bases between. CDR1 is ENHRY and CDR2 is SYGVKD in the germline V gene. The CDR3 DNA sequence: TGTGCCATCACCCCGGTCGGGGGCTCTGGGGCCAACGTCCTGACTTTC. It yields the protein CAITPVGGSGANVLTF.

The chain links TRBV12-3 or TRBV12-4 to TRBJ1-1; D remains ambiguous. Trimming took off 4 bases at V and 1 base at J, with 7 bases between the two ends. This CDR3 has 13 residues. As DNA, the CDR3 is TGTGCCAGCAGTTCATCAGGGAACACTGAAGCTTTCTTT. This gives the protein CASSSSGNTEAFF.

CDR3 sequence (DNA): TGTGCCAGCAGCTTAGATCGGGACAGAAAGCAGTACTTC. It encodes CASSLDRDRKQYF. This chain uses TRBV11-3 with TRBJ2-7; TRBD1 matches at 7 bases. The CDR3 extends over 13 amino acids. CDR1 SGHNT and CDR2 YENEEA come from the germline V gene. V shed 0 bases, J shed 8 bases, and the junction held 4 bases outside the gene matches.

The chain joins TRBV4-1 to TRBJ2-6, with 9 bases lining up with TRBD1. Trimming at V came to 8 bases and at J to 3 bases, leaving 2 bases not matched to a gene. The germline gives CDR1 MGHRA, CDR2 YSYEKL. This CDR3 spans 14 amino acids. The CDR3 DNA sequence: TGCGCCAGCCAGGGACAGGGTGGGGCCAACGTCCTGACTTTC. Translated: CASQGQGGANVLTF.

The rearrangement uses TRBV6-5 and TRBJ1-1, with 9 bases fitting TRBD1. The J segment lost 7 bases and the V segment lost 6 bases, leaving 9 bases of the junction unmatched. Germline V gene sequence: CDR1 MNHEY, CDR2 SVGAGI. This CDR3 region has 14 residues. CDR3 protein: CASRRTGDMYEAFF. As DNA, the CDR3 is TGTGCCAGCAGGAGGACAGGGGATATGTATGAAGCTTTCTTT.

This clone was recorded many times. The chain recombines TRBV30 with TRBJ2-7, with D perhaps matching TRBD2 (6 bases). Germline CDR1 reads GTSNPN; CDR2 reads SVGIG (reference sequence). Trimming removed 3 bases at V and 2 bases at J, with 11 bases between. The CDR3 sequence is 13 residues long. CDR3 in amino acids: CAWRALAAYEQYF. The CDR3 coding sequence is TGTGCCTGGAGGGCCTTAGCGGCCTACGAGCAGTACTTC.

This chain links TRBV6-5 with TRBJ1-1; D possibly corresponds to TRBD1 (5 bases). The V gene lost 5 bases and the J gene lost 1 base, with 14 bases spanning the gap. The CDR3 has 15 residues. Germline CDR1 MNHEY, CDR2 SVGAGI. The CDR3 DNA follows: TGTGCCAGCAGTAGCCCTAGTGACAGGAACACTGAAGCTTTCTTT. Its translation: CASSSPSDRNTEAFF.

As DNA, the CDR3 is TGTGCCACCAGCAGAGAAGGGAGAGGGGCTTTCTTT. Translating gives CATSREGRGAFF. The V gene is TRBV15, the J gene TRBJ1-1; D uncertain. The CDR3 contains 12 residues. The V and J ends lost 0 bases and 11 bases respectively, with 10 bases between them. The germline V gene encodes CDR1 LNHNV and CDR2 YYDKDF (reference sequence).

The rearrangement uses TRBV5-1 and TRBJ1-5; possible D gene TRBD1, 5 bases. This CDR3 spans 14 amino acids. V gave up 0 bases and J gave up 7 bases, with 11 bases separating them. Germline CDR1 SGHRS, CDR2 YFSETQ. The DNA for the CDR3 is TGCGCCAGCAGCTTGGAGTGGGGCAGCCAGCCCCAGCATTTT. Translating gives CASSLEWGSQPQHF.

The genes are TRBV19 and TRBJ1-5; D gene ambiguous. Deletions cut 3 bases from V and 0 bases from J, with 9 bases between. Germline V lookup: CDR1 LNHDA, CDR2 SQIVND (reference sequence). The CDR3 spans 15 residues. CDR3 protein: CASSISVYSNQPQHF. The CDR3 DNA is TGTGCCAGTAGTATTTCCGTTTATAGCAATCAGCCCCAGCATTTT.

The CDR3 spells CASSQDRPRPLHF. CDR3 in DNA: TGTGCCAGCAGCCAAGACAGGCCCCGACCCCTCCACTTT. This chain joins TRBV4-2 and TRBJ1-6; D is undetermined. This CDR3 contains 13 residues. V was shortened by 0 bases and J by 12 bases, with 9 bases between the two germline ends. CDR1 is LGHNA, CDR2 YNFKEQ, per germline.

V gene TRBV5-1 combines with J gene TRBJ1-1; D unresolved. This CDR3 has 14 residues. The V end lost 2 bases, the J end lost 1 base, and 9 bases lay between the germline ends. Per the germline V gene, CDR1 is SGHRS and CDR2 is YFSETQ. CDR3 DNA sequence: TGCGCCAGCAGCTTTCGTACAGCGAACACTGAAGCTTTCTTT. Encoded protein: CASSFRTANTEAFF.